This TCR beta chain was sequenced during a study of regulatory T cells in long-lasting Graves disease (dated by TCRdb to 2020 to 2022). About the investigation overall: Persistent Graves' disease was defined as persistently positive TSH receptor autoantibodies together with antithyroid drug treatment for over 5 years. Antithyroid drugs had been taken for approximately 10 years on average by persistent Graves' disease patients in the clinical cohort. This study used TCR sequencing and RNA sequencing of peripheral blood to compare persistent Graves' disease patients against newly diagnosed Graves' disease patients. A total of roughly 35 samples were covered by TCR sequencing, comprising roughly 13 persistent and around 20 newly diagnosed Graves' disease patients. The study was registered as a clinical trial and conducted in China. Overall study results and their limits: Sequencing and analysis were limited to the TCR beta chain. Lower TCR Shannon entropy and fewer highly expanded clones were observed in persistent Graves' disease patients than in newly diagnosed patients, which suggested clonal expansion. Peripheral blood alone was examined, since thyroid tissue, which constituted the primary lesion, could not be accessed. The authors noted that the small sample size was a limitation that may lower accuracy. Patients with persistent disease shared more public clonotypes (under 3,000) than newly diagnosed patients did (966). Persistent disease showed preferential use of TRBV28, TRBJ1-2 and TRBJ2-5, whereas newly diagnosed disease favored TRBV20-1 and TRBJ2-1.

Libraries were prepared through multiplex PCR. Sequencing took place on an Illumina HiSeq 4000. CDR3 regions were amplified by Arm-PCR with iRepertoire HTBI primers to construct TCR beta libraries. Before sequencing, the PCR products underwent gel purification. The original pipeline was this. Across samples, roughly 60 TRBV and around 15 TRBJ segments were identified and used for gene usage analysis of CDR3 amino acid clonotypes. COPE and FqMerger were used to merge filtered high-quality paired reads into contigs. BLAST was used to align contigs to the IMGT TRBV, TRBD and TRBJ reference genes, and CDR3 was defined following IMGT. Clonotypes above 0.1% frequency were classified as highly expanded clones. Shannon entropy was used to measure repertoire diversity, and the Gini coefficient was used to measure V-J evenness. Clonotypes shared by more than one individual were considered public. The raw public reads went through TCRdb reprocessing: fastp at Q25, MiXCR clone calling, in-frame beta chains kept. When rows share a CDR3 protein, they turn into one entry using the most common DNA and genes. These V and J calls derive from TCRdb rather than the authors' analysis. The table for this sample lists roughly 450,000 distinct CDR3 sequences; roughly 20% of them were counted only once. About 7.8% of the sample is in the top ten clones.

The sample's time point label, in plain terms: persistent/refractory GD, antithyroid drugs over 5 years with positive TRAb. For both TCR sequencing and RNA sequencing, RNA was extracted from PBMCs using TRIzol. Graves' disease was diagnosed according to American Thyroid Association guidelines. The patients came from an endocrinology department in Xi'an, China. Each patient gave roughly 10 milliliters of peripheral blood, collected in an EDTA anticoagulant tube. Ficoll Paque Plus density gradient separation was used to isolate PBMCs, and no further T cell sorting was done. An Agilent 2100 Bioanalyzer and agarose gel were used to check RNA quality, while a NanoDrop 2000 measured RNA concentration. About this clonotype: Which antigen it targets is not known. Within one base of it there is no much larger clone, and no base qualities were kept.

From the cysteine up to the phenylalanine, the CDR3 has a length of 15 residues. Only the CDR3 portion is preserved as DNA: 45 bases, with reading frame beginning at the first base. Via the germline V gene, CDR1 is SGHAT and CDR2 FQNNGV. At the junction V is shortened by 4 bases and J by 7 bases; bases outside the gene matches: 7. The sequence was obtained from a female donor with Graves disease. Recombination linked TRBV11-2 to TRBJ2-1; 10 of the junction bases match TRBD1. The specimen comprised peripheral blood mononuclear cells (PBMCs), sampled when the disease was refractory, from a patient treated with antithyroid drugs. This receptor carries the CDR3 CASSSGTGATNEQFF. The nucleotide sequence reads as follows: TGTGCCAGCAGCTCTGGGACAGGGGCCACAAATGAGCAGTTCTTC.